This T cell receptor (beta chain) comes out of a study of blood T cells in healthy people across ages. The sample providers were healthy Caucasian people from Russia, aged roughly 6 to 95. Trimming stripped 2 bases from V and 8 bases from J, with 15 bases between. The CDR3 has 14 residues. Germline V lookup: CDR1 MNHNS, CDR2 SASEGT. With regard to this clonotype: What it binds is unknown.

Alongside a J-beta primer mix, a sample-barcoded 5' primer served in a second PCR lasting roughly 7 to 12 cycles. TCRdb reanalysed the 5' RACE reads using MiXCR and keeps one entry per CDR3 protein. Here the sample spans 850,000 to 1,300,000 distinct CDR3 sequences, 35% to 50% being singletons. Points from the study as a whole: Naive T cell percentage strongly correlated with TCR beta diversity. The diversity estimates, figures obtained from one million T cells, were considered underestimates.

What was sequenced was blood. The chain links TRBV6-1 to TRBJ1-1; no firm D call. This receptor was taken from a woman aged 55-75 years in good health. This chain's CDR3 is CASSERLPQREAFF. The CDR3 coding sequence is TGTGCCAGCAGTGAACGGCTGCCCCAACGGGAAGCTTTCTTT.